These T cell receptor beta chains were read from a single sample in a study of OX40 agonist ivuxolimab in advanced cancers. The protocol was immunoSEQ multiplex PCR, while the TCRdb copy is restricted to in-frame clones and leaves out a portion. Of more than 65,000 clones listed, about 91% were seen once; the top ten hold 0.3% to 0.45%. The specimen comprised CD4+ or CD8+ T cells sorted from blood, sampled in a trial of the OX40 agonist ivuxolimab. The receptors originated from an adult with an advanced solid tumor such as melanoma, head and neck, liver or kidney cancer. CDR3s include the opening cysteine and the closing phenylalanine or tryptophan. D genes are given only for firm matches. Clone sizes are given selectively: once, few, many, or a class where the clone is expanded.

j_call v_call cdr3_length d_call clone_size cdr3_aa cdr3_nt
TRBJ2-1 TRBV9 16 TRBD2 - CASSAELAGVPVEQFF TGTGCCAGCAGCGCAGAACTAGCGGGAGTTCCGGTTGAGCAGTTCTTC
TRBJ2-4 TRBV7-2 15 - once CASSFAGTAKNIQYF TGTGCCAGCAGCTTTGCAGGGACAGCCAAAAACATTCAGTACTTC
TRBJ2-7 TRBV11-3 20 TRBD2 - CASSPPKHLAGLAETYEQYF TGTGCCAGCAGCCCACCTAAACATCTCGCGGGACTAGCGGAAACCTACGAGCAGTACTTC
TRBJ2-3 TRBV7-9 12 - - CASSHLTDTQYF TGTGCCAGCAGCCACCTCACAGATACGCAGTATTTT
TRBJ2-5 TRBV7-7 13 TRBD1 - CASSWTGEETQYF TGTGCCAGCAGCTGGACAGGGGAGGAGACCCAGTACTTC
TRBJ2-3 TRBV7-2 15 - - CASSLGLARTDTQYF TGTGCCAGCAGCTTAGGTCTGGCCCGCACAGATACGCAGTATTTT
TRBJ1-2 TRBV19 15 - - CASSGTWTENYGYTF TGTGCCAGTAGTGGGACTTGGACAGAAAACTATGGCTACACCTTC
TRBJ1-4 TRBV7-2 15 TRBD1 once CASSLMGQGGEKLFF TGTGCCAGCAGCTTAATGGGACAGGGAGGTGAAAAACTGTTTTTT
TRBJ2-6 TRBV27 17 - - CASSLGAGYSGANVLTF TGTGCCAGCAGTTTAGGGGCAGGGTACTCTGGGGCCAACGTCCTGACTTTC
TRBJ1-5 TRBV6-5 15 - once CASSSRQGSNQPQHF TGTGCCAGCAGTTCGAGGCAGGGCAGCAATCAGCCCCAGCATTTT
TRBJ2-5 TRBV5-5 14 - - CASSPRTLQETQYF TGTGCCAGCAGCCCCCGGACACTGCAAGAGACCCAGTACTTC
TRBJ2-7 TRBV28 15 TRBD2 - CASSSTSGQSYEQYF TGTGCCAGCAGTTCTACTAGCGGCCAGTCCTACGAGCAGTACTTC
TRBJ1-1 TRBV18 18 TRBD1 - CASSRERTGRSLNTEAFF TGTGCCAGCTCCCGAGAGAGGACAGGCCGTTCCTTGAACACTGAAGCTTTCTTT
TRBJ1-1 TRBV5-1 14 TRBD1 few CASSRGQLNTEAFF TGCGCCAGCAGCCGGGGACAGTTGAACACTGAAGCTTTCTTT
TRBJ2-3 TRBV18 15 TRBD1 - CASSSGTGGTDTQYF TGTGCCAGCTCCTCCGGGACAGGGGGCACAGATACGCAGTATTTT
TRBJ1-1 TRBV11-3 14 - - CASSFTGSGTEAFF TGTGCCAGCAGCTTTACGGGTAGCGGCACTGAAGCTTTCTTT
TRBJ2-1 TRBV11-3 13 TRBD2 - CASTAGVVGEQFF TGTGCCAGCACAGCGGGAGTGGTCGGTGAGCAGTTCTTC
TRBJ2-7 TRBV14 13 - - CASSARTAYEQYF TGTGCCAGCAGCGCCCGGACAGCCTACGAGCAGTACTTC
TRBJ1-6 TRBV6-5 13 - once CASRTSPDSPLHF TGTGCCAGCCGGACAAGTCCTGATTCACCCCTCCACTTT
TRBJ2-5 TRBV7-7 14 - - CASSPGSTAETQYF TGTGCCAGCAGCCCCGGTTCTACGGCAGAGACCCAGTACTTC
TRBJ1-2 TRBV7-2 15 TRBD1 - CASSSIAGQALLGTF TGTGCCAGCAGCTCCATTGCAGGACAGGCCCTTTTAGGCACCTTC
TRBJ2-3 TRBV19 14 TRBD2 - CATSGLAGGDTQYF TGTGCCACCTCGGGACTAGCGGGAGGGGATACGCAGTATTTT
TRBJ1-5 TRBV11-3 18 - - CASSLDPRPTPSNQPQHF TGTGCCAGCAGCTTAGATCCTAGGCCTACCCCGAGCAATCAGCCCCAGCATTTT
TRBJ2-1 TRBV19 17 - - CASSILGLASSYNEQFF TGTGCCAGTAGTATACTTGGTCTCGCGAGCTCCTACAATGAGCAGTTCTTC
TRBJ2-1 TRBV10-3 16 - - CAISESPGSGQNEQFF TGTGCCATCAGTGAGTCCCCCGGGAGCGGACAAAATGAGCAGTTCTTC
TRBJ2-7 TRBV5-1 14 - - CASNTGGGLSEQYF TGCGCCAGCAACACCGGAGGGGGGCTGAGCGAGCAGTACTTC
TRBJ2-3 TRBV30 13 - - CAWRLTGPDTQYF TGTGCCTGGAGACTGACAGGACCAGATACGCAGTATTTT
TRBJ2-5 TRBV5-1 11 - - CASSLEETQYF TGCGCCAGCAGCTTGGAAGAGACCCAGTACTTC
TRBJ1-5 TRBV7-8 15 - - CASSPGRTSNQPQHF TGTGCCAGCAGCCCGGGACGGACTAGCAATCAGCCCCAGCATTTT
TRBJ2-7 TRBV18 14 - - CASSPPPVRGEQYF TGTGCCAGCTCACCCCCTCCGGTCCGTGGAGAGCAGTACTTC
TRBJ2-1 TRBV20-1 10 - - CSASLNEQFF TGCAGTGCTAGTTTGAATGAGCAGTTCTTC
TRBJ2-7 TRBV6-6 15 - - CASSYSTRAAYEQYF TGTGCCAGCAGTTACTCAACGAGAGCTGCCTACGAGCAGTACTTC
TRBJ2-7 TRBV27 16 TRBD2 - CASSLLSSGSAYEQYF TGTGCCAGCAGTTTACTGTCTAGCGGGAGTGCTTACGAGCAGTACTTC
TRBJ1-3 TRBV6-1 16 TRBD1 once CASSEPRGSFGNTIYF TGTGCCAGCAGTGAACCCAGGGGGTCATTTGGAAACACCATATATTTT
TRBJ1-2 TRBV6-5 15 - once CASTSGAGTNYGYTF TGTGCCAGCACCTCCGGGGCAGGGACCAACTATGGCTACACCTTC
TRBJ2-2 TRBV2 15 - - CASSVAGLGTGELFF TGTGCCAGCAGTGTGGCAGGGTTGGGAACCGGGGAGCTGTTTTTT